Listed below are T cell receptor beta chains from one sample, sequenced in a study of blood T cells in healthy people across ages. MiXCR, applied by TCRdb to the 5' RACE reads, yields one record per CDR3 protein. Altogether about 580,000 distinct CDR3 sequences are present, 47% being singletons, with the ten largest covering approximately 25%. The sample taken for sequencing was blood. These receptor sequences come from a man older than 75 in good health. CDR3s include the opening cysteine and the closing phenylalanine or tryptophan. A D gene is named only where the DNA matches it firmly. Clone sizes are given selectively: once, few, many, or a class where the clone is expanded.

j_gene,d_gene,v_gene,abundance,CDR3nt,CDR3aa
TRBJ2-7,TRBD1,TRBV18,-,TGTGCCAGCTCAGGAACAGGGGGCCACGAGCAGTACTTC,CASSGTGGHEQYF
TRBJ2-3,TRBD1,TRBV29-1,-,TGCAGCGTTTTTCAACCGGGACAGGACCCTCGGGATACGCAGTATTTT,CSVFQPGQDPRDTQYF
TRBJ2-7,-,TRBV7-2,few,TGTGCCAGCAGCTTAGGACCAGATCCATCCGGGCAGTACTTC,CASSLGPDPSGQYF
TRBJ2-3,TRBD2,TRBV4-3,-,TGCGCCAGCCGCCAAAACCCGGGACTAGCAGGCACAGATACGCAGTATTTT,CASRQNPGLAGTDTQYF
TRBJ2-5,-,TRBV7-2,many,TGTGCCAGCAGCTTGGGGCTAGCCCAAGAGACCCAGTACTTC,CASSLGLAQETQYF
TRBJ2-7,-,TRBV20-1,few,TGCGGTGCTAGTGGGTTCGGTGCCTACGAGCAGTACTTC,CGASGFGAYEQYF
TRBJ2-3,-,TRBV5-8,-,TGTGCCAGCAGCTTCGGTAGGGCCCGGACAAACACAGATACGCAGTATTTT,CASSFGRARTNTDTQYF
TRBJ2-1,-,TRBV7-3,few,TGTGCCAGCAGCTTAAGTCAGGGCAGGGAGCAGTTCTTC,CASSLSQGREQFF
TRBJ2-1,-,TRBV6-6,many,TGTGCCAGCAGTTATGACGGGAGCTCCTACAATGAGCAGTTCTTC,CASSYDGSSYNEQFF
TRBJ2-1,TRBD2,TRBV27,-,TGTGCCAGCAGTGGCGCGGGGGACGATGAGCAGTTCTTC,CASSGAGDDEQFF
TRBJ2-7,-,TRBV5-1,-,TGCGCCAGCAGCTTGGGTGGAACGACAGGCTCCTACGAGCAGTACTTC,CASSLGGTTGSYEQYF
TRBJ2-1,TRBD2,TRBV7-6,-,TGTGCCAGCAGCTTCAGAACTAGCGCTCGGAATGAGCAGTTCTTC,CASSFRTSARNEQFF
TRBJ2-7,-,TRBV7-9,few,TGTGCCAGCAGCACACATAGCGAGCAGTACTTC,CASSTHSEQYF
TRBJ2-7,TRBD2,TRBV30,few,TGTGCCTGCCTAACTAGCGTCTACGAGCAGTACTTC,CACLTSVYEQYF
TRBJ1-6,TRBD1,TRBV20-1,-,TGCAGTGCCGGGGGGGGGACAGGGATGAATTCACCCCTCCACTTT,CSAGGGTGMNSPLHF
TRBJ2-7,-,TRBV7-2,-,TGTGCCAGCAGCTTAGTGGCTAAAAACTCCTACGAGCAGTACTTC,CASSLVAKNSYEQYF
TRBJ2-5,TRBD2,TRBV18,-,TGTGCCAGCTCACCAGTCGGGCGGGAGAAGACCCAGTACTTC,CASSPVGREKTQYF
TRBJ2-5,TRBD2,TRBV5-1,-,TGCGCCAGCAGCATAAATAGCGGGGCTCAAGAGACCCAGTACTTC,CASSINSGAQETQYF
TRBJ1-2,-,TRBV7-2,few,TGTGCCAGCAGCTACCCGATCGACTATGGCTACACCTTC,CASSYPIDYGYTF
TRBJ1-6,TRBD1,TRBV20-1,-,TGCAGTGCTACATCCCTGCAGAGACAGGGTTGGGATTCACCCCTCCACTTT,CSATSLQRQGWDSPLHF
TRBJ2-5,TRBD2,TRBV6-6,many,TGTGCCAGCAGTTACTCGGAACTAGCGGGAGGAGAGACCCAGTACTTC,CASSYSELAGGETQYF
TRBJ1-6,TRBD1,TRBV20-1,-,TGCAGTGCAAAGACAGGGGGCTCTTATAATTCACCCCTCCACTTT,CSAKTGGSYNSPLHF
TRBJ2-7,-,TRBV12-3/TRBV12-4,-,TGTGCCAGCGGCGCGGACTTAAAGGGGGAGCAGTACTTC,CASGADLKGEQYF
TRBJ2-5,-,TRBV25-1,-,TGTGCCAGCAGCCCATCACTTGGGACCCAAGAGACCCAGTACTTC,CASSPSLGTQETQYF
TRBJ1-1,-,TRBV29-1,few,TGCAGCGTTGAGAGGAACACTGAAGCTTTCTTT,CSVERNTEAFF
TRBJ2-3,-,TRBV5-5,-,TGTGCCAGCAGTCTCCCAGGCGGGTTTGATACGCAGTATTTT,CASSLPGGFDTQYF
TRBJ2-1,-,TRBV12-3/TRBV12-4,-,TGTGCCAGCAGTTTAGGGTCGATTTACAATGAGCAGTTCTTC,CASSLGSIYNEQFF
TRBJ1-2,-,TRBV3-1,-,TGTGCCAGCAGCACCCGGACCTCGCAAAACTACACCTTC,CASSTRTSQNYTF
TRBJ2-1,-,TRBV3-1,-,TGTGCCAGCAGGGGCGGCCCGGGTGATGAGCAGTTCTTC,CASRGGPGDEQFF
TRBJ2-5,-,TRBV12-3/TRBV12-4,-,TGTGCCAGCAGGTCCAGACTAGTGGGGGGTTTCTTAGAGACCCAGTACTTC,CASRSRLVGGFLETQYF
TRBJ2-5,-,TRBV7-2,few,TGTGCCAGCAGCTTACCTTACACTTGGGAGACCCAGTACTTC,CASSLPYTWETQYF
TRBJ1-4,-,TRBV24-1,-,TGTGCCACCAGTGTCCGGAAGGGAAATGAAAAACTGTTTTTT,CATSVRKGNEKLFF
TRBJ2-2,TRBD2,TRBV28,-,TGTGCCAGCAGTGTATTGGGACTAGCGGGACGAGGCGGGGAGCTGTTTTTT,CASSVLGLAGRGGELFF
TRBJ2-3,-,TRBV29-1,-,TGCAGCGTTGTGGCTTTACAGGTAGATACGCAGTATTTT,CSVVALQVDTQYF
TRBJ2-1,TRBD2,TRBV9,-,TGTGCCAGCAGCGTAGGAGGCGGACTAGCGGGGATGAATGAGCAGTTCTTC,CASSVGGGLAGMNEQFF
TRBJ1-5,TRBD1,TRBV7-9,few,TGTGCCAGCAGCGTAGGGACAGGCTATCAGCCCCAGCATTTT,CASSVGTGYQPQHF
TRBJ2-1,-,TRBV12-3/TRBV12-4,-,TGTGCCAGCAGTGTCGGCAGTCACAATGAGCAGTTCTTC,CASSVGSHNEQFF
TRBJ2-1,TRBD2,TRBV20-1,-,TGCAGTGCTAGAGATCCCAGCGGGAGGAATGAGCAGTTCTTC,CSARDPSGRNEQFF
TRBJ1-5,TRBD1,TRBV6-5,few,TGTGCCAGCAGCACCGGGACAGCGGAAGGTCAGCCCCAGCATTTT,CASSTGTAEGQPQHF
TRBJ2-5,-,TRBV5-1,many,TGTGCCAGCAGCTTAGTGGGCAGACAAGAGACCCAGTACTTC,CASSLVGRQETQYF
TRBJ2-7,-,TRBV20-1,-,TGCAGTGCTAGTTCGAGATCTACCTACGAGCAGTACTTC,CSASSRSTYEQYF
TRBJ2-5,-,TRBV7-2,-,TGTGCCAGCAGCTTAATGGCGAAAGCCCAGTACTTC,CASSLMAKAQYF
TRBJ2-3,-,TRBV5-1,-,TGCGCCAACAGCTTGGAGGGGGGCCTTCTTCCAGATACGCAGTATTTT,CANSLEGGLLPDTQYF
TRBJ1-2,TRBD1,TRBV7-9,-,TGTGCCAGCAGCTTATTGGCAGGGGGTACGGATGGCTACACCTTC,CASSLLAGGTDGYTF